This TCR beta chain emerged from a study of OX40 agonist ivuxolimab in advanced cancers. For the study at large: A male proportion of around 86% was recorded, with mean age approximately 60 years and range about 20 to 79.

The assay was immunoSEQ multiplex PCR, and TCRdb's table has in-frame clones only and misses some. The table has roughly 75,000 clones, 90% seen once. V was clipped by 6 bases and J by 4 bases; unmatched bases: 9. The CDR3 runs 15 residues. Germline V gives CDR1 MNHNY, CDR2 SVGAGI (reference sequence). The chain carries TRBV6-6 and TRBJ2-4; TRBD2 matches 7 bases. This receptor was identified in an adult with an advanced solid tumor such as melanoma, head and neck, liver or kidney cancer. The source was CD4+ or CD8+ T cells sorted from blood, collected in a trial of the OX40 agonist ivuxolimab. The CDR3 DNA is TGTGCCAGCAGCTCCTTAACTAGCGAGAAAAACATTCAGTACTTC. It is translated as CASSSLTSEKNIQYF.